This T cell receptor (beta chain) originates from a study of blood T cell repertoires in COVID-19. Study-level information: PBMCs, B-cell-depleted T cells, or T cells provided the cDNA or gDNA that made up the material.

There are 12 residues in the CDR3. The germline V and J ends were trimmed by 1 base and 6 bases, with 6 bases remaining between them. The germline CDR1 and CDR2 sequences are MNHEY and SVGEGT. Original processing methods: Researchers report that nucleated cell counts were estimated from reference gene primer amplification. Using immunoSEQ multiplex PCR, the repertoire was profiled, and TCRdb retains in-frame clones only, with some absent. V and J calls and clone size follow that table, whereas D and trimming were derived from the DNA. The sample contains 95,000 to 150,000 clones, approximately 90% of which appear only once.

Sample: peripheral blood. J is TRBJ1-1 and V is TRBV6-2 or TRBV6-3; D is perhaps TRBD1 (5 bases). The origin of this receptor is a man in his forties or fifties with acute or convalescent COVID-19. The CDR3 region has the DNA TGTGCCAGCAGTTACTGGGGCGCTGAAGCTTTCTTT. This encodes CASSYWGAEAFF.